This TCR beta chain emerged from a study of blood T cells in healthy people across ages. Primers used in a second PCR of about 6 to 11 cycles were a sample-barcoded 5' primer and a J-beta primer mix. TCRdb recomputed calls from the 5' RACE reads with MiXCR, one row per CDR3 protein. The sample contains around 2 million distinct CDR3 sequences, 35% to 50% of which appear only once. There are 15 residues in the CDR3. The germline V and J ends were trimmed by 7 bases and 4 bases, with 17 bases remaining between them. The genes are TRBV12-3 or TRBV12-4 and TRBJ2-1, with TRBD2 as a possible D gene (5 bases). Sequences were obtained from blood. This clonotype was obtained from a human donor in good health. CDR3 region: CASTAGPGYYNEQFF. The CDR3 bases are TGTGCCAGCACCGCGGGCCCGGGCTATTACAATGAGCAGTTCTTC.